This T cell receptor (beta chain) was sequenced during a study of T cell clones after liver transplantation. Study summary: Three of eight recipients were HCV-positive; others had non-autoimmune, non-viral indications. Samples came pre-transplant, pre-randomization before withdrawal, and post-randomization after withdrawal ended. Tolerance: complete withdrawal held at least one year, liver enzymes staying within twice normal.

Concerning this clone: Its antigen is undetermined.

General study results and limits: Donor-reactive sequences fell more than third party-reactive ones, suggesting partial deletion.

Using immunoSEQ multiplex PCR, the repertoire was profiled, and TCRdb retains in-frame clones only, with some absent. This table holds tens of thousands of clones, around 90% found once. The length of the CDR3 is 13 residues. CDR1 SGDLS and CDR2 YYNGEE come from the germline V gene. V gave up 4 bases and J gave up 1 base, with 8 bases separating them. Here the sequenced sample was CD4+ T cells from blood, taken before liver transplant. V usage is TRBV9 and J usage is TRBJ2-5, with D perhaps TRBD2 (6 bases). The sequence was obtained from a human donor who received a liver transplant. The CDR3 sequence: CASSLAFQETQYF. The CDR3 DNA is TGTGCCAGCAGCCTAGCGTTCCAAGAGACCCAGTACTTC.